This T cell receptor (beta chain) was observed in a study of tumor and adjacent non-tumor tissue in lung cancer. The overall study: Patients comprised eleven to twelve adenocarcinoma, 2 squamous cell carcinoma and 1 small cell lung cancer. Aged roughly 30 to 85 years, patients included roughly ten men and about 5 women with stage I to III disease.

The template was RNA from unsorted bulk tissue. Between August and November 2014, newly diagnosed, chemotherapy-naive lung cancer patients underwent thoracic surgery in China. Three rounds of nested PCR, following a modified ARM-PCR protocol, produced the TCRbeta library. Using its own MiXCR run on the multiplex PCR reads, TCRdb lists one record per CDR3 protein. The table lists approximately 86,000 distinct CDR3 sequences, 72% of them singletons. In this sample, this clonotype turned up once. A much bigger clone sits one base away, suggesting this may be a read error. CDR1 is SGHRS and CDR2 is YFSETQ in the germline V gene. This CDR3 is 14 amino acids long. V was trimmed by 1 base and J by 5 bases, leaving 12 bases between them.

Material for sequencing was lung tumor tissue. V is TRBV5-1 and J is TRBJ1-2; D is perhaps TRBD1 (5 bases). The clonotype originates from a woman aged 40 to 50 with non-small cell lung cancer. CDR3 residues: CASSLRPGLYGYTF. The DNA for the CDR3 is TGCGCCAGCAGCTTGCGGCCGGGACTATATGGCTACACCTTC.